The 8 T cell receptor beta chains given below trace back to one sample, sequenced in a study of blood T cell repertoires in COVID-19. Clones were read by immunoSEQ multiplex PCR, and TCRdb kept only the in-frame ones, dropping some. The table shows 150,000 to 200,000 clones, with around 85% occurring only once. Source material: peripheral blood. These TCRs come from a man between 60 and 75 years old with acute or convalescent COVID-19.

This chain joins TRBV7-2 and TRBJ2-2, with TRBD2 matching over 13 bases. With 5 bases clipped from V and 7 bases from J, the junction kept 7 bases outside the gene matches. CDR1 SGHTA and CDR2 FQGNSA come from the germline V gene. The CDR3 runs 16 residues. CDR3 in DNA: TGTGCCAGCAGCCACGGACTAGCGGGGGTGGGCGGGGAGCTGTTTTTT. Encoded protein: CASSHGLAGVGGELFF. The variable domain in full, completed from reference TRBV7-2 and TRBJ2-2, reads GAGVSQSPSNKVTEKGKDVELRCDPISGHTALYWYRQSLGQGLEFLIYFQGNSAPDKSGLPSDRFSAERTGGSVSTLTIQRTQQEDSAVYLCASSHGLAGVGGELFFGEGSRLTVL.

The rearrangement uses TRBV4-3 and TRBJ2-5; TRBD1 aligns across 9 bases. The trim removed 0 bases at V and 4 bases at J, leaving 3 bases unmatched. The CDR3 is 15 amino acids. Germline V gives CDR1 LGHNA, CDR2 YSLEER. DNA for the CDR3: TGCGCCAGCAGCCAAGAGGGACAGGGTGGAGAGACCCAGTACTTC. Its translation: CASSQEGQGGETQYF.

The chain joins TRBV6-5 to TRBJ2-3, with 12 bases fitting TRBD2. CDR1 is MNHEY, CDR2 SVGAGI, per germline. The CDR3 spans 16 residues. The J segment lost 5 bases and the V segment lost 0 bases, leaving 3 bases of the junction unmatched. CDR3 amino acids: CASSYSLAGGEDTQYF. The DNA of the CDR3 is TGTGCCAGCAGTTACTCTCTAGCGGGAGGGGAAGATACGCAGTATTTT.

The CDR3 protein is CASTYDSSGNTIYF. CDR3 nucleotides: TGTGCCAGCACCTATGACAGCTCTGGAAACACCATATATTTT. This chain uses TRBV28 with TRBJ1-3; tentatively, D is TRBD1 (5 bases). The germline gives CDR1 MDHEN, CDR2 SYDVKM. This CDR3 is built from 14 residues. Trimming pared 7 bases from V and 0 bases from J, leaving 10 bases between.

The chain employs TRBV21-1 and TRBJ2-7; the D call in the table, TRBD2, was not verified against the DNA. TRBV21-1 is a recognized pseudogene. The CDR3 is 16 residues long. The CDR3 coding sequence is TGTGCCAGCAGCAGGTGGCTAGCGGGAGCCTTCGACGAGCAGTACTTC. Translating it yields CASSRWLAGAFDEQYF.

This chain joins TRBV7-8 and TRBJ1-2; unclear D gene. Germline assignment: CDR1 SGHVS and CDR2 FQNEAQ. The length of the CDR3 is 14 residues. Trimming cost V 5 bases and J 2 bases, with 12 bases left between them. The CDR3 spells CASSPGPGNYGYTF. CDR3 coding DNA: TGTGCCAGCAGCCCGGGCCCGGGGAACTATGGCTACACCTTC.

This rearrangement joins TRBV5-6 to TRBJ1-5; D possibly corresponds to TRBD1 (6 bases). Germline V gene data show CDR1 as SGHDT and CDR2 as YYEEEE. Trimming pared 1 base from V and 0 bases from J, leaving 17 bases between. The length of the CDR3 is 18 residues. CDR3: CASSLRTANLNSNQPQHF. CDR3 nucleotides: TGTGCCAGCAGCTTGAGGACAGCAAATTTGAATAGCAATCAGCCCCAGCATTTT.

J is TRBJ1-2 and V is TRBV2; D perhaps matches TRBD1 (5 bases). The germline gives CDR1 SNHLY, CDR2 FYNNEI. Trimming cost V 0 bases and J 2 bases, with 16 bases left between them. This CDR3 contains 17 residues. The CDR3 nucleotides read TGTGCCAGCAGTGAAGCTTTATCGGGGGACTCAAACTATGGCTACACCTTC. Protein: CASSEALSGDSNYGYTF.